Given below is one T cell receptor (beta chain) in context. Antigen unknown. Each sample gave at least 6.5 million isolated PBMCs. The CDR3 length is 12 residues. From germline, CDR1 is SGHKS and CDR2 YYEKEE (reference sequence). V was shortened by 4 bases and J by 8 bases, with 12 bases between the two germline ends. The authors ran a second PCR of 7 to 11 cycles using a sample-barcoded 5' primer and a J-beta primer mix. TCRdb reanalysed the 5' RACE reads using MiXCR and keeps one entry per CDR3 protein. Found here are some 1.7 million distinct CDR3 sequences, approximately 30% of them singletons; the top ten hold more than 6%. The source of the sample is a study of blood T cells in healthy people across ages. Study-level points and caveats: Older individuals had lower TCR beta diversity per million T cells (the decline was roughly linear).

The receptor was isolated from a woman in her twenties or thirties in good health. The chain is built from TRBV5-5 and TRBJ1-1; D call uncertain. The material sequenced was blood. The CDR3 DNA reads TGTGCCAGCAGCCCCGCTAGAAGGGAAGCTTTCTTT. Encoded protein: CASSPARREAFF.